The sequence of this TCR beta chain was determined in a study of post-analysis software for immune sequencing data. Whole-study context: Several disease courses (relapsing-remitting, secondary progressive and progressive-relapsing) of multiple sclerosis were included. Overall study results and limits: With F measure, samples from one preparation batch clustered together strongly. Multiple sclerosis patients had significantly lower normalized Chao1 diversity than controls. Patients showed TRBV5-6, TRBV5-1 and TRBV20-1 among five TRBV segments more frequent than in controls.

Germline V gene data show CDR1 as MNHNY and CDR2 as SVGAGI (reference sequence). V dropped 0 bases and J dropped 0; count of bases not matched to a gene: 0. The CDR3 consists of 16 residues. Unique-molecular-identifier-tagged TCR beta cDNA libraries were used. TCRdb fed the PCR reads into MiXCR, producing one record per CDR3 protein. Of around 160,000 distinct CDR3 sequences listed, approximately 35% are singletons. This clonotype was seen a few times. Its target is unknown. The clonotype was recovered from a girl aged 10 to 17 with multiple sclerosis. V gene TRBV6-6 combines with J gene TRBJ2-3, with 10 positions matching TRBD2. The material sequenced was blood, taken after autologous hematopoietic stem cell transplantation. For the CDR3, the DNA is TGTGCCAGCAGTTACTCTAGCGGGGGGAGCACAGATACGCAGTATTTT. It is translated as CASSYSSGGSTDTQYF.